These T cell receptor beta chains were read from a single sample in a study of blood T cell repertoires in COVID-19. The data were produced by immunoSEQ multiplex PCR, yet TCRdb's version contains in-frame clones alone and is incomplete. The sample includes approximately 210,000 clones, 75% to 85% of them seen just once. Sequencing was carried out using PBMCs or T cells enriched from blood (not recorded which). The origin of the receptors is a man aged 30 to 39 with acute COVID-19. The conserved cysteine and the conserved F or W are not part of the CDR3 here. Fields, in order: D gene, CDR3 length, V gene, CDR3 protein. The D gene is left open where the match is weak.

>.|11|TRBV28
ASSLGIRQPQH
>TRBD1|11|TRBV12-3/TRBV12-4
ASSRDRVYGYT
>.|11|TRBV3-1/TRBV3-2
ASSQVGTGEAF
>TRBD1|14|TRBV5-6
ASSQTGGISNQPQH
>TRBD2|16|TRBV14
ASSQFGRGALNTGELF
>.|14|TRBV18
ASSPLTGSSNTEAF
>TRBD1|13|TRBV5-1
ASSGTGTELYGYT
>.|12|TRBV4-1
ASSQAWGEETQY
>TRBD2|16|TRBV5-6
ASSRRIAGALKAGELF
>TRBD1|11|TRBV25-1
ASTPTGSYEQY
>.|13|TRBV11-2
ASSPNRVLNTEAF
>TRBD1|14|TRBV5-1
ASSLMAGGSNTEAF
>.|14|TRBV19
ASSIVPTGPSYEQY
>.|12|TRBV9
ATSVRVVADTQY
>TRBD1|13|TRBV5-1
ASSSDRGPYNEQF
>TRBD2|15|TRBV19
ASSITGTSGVTYEQY
>TRBD1|12|TRBV6-5
ATPTGGVGTEAF
>.|10|TRBV12-5
ASGLVDWEQY
>TRBD1|11|TRBV2
ASIQGANTEAF
>.|11|TRBV5-6
ASSLQGDYGYT
>.|16|TRBV3-1/TRBV3-2
ASSQAFGGETYSYEQY
>TRBD1|16|TRBV5-6
ASSTHDRGFYSNQPQH
>TRBD1|12|TRBV6-5
ATATFRGPEGYT
>TRBD1|14|TRBV3-1/TRBV3-2
ASSQKAGTGGEKLF
>TRBD2|19|TRBV9
ASSVVGRAGATSGETGELF
>.|13|TRBV2
ASSERGEVVVKQF
>TRBD1|14|TRBV30
AWSLPSGQARYGYT
>.|11|TRBV21-1
ASSKVRGYGYT
>.|11|TRBV11-3
ASSLDLGNTIY
>.|14|TRBV15
ATSRSLGATNEKLF
>.|13|TRBV2
ASSETRVQNTEAF
>.|11|TRBV9
ASSVMGGTEAF
>.|16|TRBV2
ASSEFFRLRASGNTIY
>TRBD1|10|TRBV11-1
ASSYQGDEQY
>.|12|TRBV5-1
ASSLLAGQETQY
>TRBD1|13|TRBV19
ASNPQAGGSYGYT
>.|14|TRBV18
ASSPPKGGGLNEQF
>TRBD2|13|TRBV19
ASSMKGTITDTQY
>TRBD2|15|TRBV6-1
ASSGLAGGSGTGELF
>TRBD2|14|TRBV7-9
ASSFGRGEGTYEQY
>.|12|TRBV6-5
ASSYSSRWYGYT
>TRBD1|13|TRBV12-5
ASGWGGDRGQPQH
>.|14|TRBV19
ASSIGTGGPPDTQY
>TRBD2|14|TRBV18
ASSPETGGATGELF
>TRBD1|13|TRBV6-5
ASSYSRTGLFTLH
>.|12|TRBV7-9
ASSSDGFTGELF
>TRBD1|16|TRBV5-4
ASSFSDGTAGVNTEAF
>.|14|TRBV7-9
ASSSSTQGHAYEQY
>.|11|TRBV30
AWKYRVNYGYT
>.|14|TRBV7-6
ASSPNTGYSTDTQY
>.|10|TRBV9
ASSAGPGELF
>.|10|TRBV5-1
ASSPGLDTQY
>.|11|TRBV6-5
ASSYSKYYRYT
>.|13|TRBV18
ASSPPNRERSGYT